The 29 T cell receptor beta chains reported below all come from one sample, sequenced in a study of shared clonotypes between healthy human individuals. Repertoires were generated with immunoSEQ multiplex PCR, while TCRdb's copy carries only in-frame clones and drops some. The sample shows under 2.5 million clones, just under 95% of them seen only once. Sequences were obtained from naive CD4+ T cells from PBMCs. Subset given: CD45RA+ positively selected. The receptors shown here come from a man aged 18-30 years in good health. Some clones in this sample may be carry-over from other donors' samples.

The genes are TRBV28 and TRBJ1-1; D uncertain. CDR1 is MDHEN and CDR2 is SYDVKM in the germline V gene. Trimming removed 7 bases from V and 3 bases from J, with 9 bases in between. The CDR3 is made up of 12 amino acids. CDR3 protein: CASKSGYTEAFF. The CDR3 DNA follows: TGTGCCAGCAAGAGTGGATACACTGAAGCTTTCTTT.

CDR3 region: CASSLDTFSGKQFF. Here the CDR3 DNA reads TGTGCCAGCAGCTTAGATACGTTCTCGGGGAAGCAGTTCTTC. The gene calls are TRBV11-2 and TRBJ2-1; D might be TRBD2 (5 bases). Germline V gives CDR1 SGHAT, CDR2 FQNNGV. The CDR3 is 14 amino acids. Trimming shortened V by 0 bases and J by 11 bases, and 14 bases separated the two germline ends.

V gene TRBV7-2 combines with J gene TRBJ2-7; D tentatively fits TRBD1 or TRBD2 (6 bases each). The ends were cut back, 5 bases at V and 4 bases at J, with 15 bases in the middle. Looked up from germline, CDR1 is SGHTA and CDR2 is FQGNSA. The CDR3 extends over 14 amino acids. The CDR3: CASSPAGGTYEQYF. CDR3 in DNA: TGTGCCAGCAGCCCGGCTGGGGGGACATACGAGCAGTACTTC.

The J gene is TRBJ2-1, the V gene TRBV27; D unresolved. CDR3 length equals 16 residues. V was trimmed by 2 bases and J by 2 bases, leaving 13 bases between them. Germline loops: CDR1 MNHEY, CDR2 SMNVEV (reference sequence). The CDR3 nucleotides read TGTGCCAGCAGTTTAAGCTTAACGCGAGCCTACAATGAGCAGTTCTTC. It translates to CASSLSLTRAYNEQFF.

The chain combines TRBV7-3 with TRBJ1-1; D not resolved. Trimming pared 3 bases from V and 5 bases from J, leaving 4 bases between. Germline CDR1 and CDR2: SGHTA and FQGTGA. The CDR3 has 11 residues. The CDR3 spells CASSFCTEAFF. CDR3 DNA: TGTGCCAGCAGCTTCTGTACTGAAGCTTTCTTT.

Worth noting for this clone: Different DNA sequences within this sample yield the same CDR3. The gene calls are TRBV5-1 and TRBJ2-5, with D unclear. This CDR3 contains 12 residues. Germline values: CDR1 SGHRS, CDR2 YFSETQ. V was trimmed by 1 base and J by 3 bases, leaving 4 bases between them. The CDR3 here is CASSLPEETQYF. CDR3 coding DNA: TGCGCCAGCAGCTTGCCAGAAGAGACCCAGTACTTC.

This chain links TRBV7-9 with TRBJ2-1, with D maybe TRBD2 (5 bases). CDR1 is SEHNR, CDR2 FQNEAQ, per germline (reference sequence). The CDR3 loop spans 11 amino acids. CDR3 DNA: TGTGGGCTGCAGACGAGGGATGAGCAGTTCTTC. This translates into CGLQTRDEQFF. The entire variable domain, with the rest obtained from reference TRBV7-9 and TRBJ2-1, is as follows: DTGVSQNPRHKITKRGQNVTFRCDPISEHNRLYWYRQTLGQGPEFLTYFQNEAQLEKSRLLSDRFSAERPKGSFSTLEIQRTEQGDSAMYLCGLQTRDEQFFGPGTRLTVL.

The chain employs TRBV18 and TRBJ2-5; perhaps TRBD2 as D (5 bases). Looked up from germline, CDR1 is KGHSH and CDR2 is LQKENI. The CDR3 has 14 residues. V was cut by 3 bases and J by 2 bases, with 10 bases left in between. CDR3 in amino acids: CASSPSPGQETQYF. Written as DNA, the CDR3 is TGTGCCAGCTCACCGAGCCCGGGGCAAGAGACCCAGTACTTC. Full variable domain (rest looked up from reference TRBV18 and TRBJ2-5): NAGVMQNPRHLVRRRGQEARLRCSPMKGHSHVYWYRQLPEEGLKFMVYLQKENIIDESGMPKERFSAEFPKEGPSILRIQQVVRGDSAAYFCASSPSPGQETQYFGPGTRLLVL.

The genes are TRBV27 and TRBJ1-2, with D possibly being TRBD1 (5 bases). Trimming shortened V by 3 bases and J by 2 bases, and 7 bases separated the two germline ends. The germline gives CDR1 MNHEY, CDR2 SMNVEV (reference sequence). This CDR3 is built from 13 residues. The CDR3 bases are TGTGCCAGCAGTTTTAACAGGAACTATGGCTACACCTTC. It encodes CASSFNRNYGYTF.

CDR3 nucleotides: TGTGCCAGCAGCCCGAGCCGGGGAACCTACAATGAGCAGTTCTTC. Its translation is CASSPSRGTYNEQFF. The V call is TRBV7-2, the J call TRBJ2-1; weak D call: TRBD2 (5 bases). CDR1 and CDR2 (germline): SGHTA, FQGNSA. Deletions cut 5 bases from V and 2 bases from J, with 13 bases between. There are 15 residues in the CDR3.

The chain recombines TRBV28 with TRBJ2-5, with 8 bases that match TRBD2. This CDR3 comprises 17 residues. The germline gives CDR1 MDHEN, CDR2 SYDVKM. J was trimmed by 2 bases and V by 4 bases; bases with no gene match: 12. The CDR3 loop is CASSSHVRGGEQETQYF. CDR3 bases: TGTGCCAGCAGTTCACACGTACGGGGGGGAGAACAAGAGACCCAGTACTTC.

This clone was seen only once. The CDR3 DNA sequence: TGTGCCAGTAGTAACGACAATCAGCCCCAGCATTTT. Its protein is CASSNDNQPQHF. V gene TRBV19 combines with J gene TRBJ1-5, with D uncertain. The V gene's germline CDR1 is LNHDA and CDR2 SQIVND (reference sequence). The CDR3 is made up of 12 amino acids. V lost 4 bases and J 3 bases, leaving 4 bases between the germline ends.

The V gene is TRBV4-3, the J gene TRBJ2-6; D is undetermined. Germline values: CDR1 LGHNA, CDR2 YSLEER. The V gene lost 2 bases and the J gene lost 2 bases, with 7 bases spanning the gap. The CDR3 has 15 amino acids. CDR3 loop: CASSQMWTGANVLTF. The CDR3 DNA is TGCGCCAGCAGCCAAATGTGGACTGGGGCCAACGTCCTGACTTTC.

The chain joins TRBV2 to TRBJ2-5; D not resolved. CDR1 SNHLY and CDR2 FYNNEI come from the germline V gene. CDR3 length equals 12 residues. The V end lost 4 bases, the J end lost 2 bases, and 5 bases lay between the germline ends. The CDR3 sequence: CASSADQETQYF. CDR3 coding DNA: TGTGCCAGCAGTGCTGATCAAGAGACCCAGTACTTC.

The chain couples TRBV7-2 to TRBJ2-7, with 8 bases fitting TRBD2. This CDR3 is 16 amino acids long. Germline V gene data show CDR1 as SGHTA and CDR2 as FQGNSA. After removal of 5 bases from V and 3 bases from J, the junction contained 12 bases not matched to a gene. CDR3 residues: CASSPRGSGINYEQYF. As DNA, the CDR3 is TGTGCCAGCAGCCCGCGTGGTAGCGGGATTAACTACGAGCAGTACTTC.

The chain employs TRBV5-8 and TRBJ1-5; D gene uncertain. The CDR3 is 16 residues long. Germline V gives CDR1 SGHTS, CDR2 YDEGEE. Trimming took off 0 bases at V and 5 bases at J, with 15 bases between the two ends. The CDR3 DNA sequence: TGTGCCAGCAGCTTGGTTGGTTCCGGGGTCGATCAGCCCCAGCATTTT. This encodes CASSLVGSGVDQPQHF.

CDR3 in DNA: TGTGCCAGCAAGGGACAGGTGAACGAGCAGTACTTC. It codes for CASKGQVNEQYF. The chain employs TRBV2 and TRBJ2-7; TRBD1 aligns across 8 bases. The V gene end was trimmed by 7 bases and the J gene end by 5 bases; junction bases not matched to a gene: 4. This CDR3 spans 12 amino acids. Looked up from germline, CDR1 is SNHLY and CDR2 is FYNNEI.

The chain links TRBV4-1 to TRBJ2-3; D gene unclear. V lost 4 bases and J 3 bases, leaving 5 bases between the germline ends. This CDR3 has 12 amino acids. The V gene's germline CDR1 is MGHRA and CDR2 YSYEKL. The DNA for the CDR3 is TGCGCCAGCAGCCCTAGAACAGATACGCAGTATTTT. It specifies CASSPRTDTQYF.

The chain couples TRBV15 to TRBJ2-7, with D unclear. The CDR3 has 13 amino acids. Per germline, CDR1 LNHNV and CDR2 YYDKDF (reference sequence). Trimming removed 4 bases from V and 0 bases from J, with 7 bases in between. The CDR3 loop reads CATSIGNSYEQYF. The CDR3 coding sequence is TGTGCCACCAGCATTGGGAACTCCTACGAGCAGTACTTC.

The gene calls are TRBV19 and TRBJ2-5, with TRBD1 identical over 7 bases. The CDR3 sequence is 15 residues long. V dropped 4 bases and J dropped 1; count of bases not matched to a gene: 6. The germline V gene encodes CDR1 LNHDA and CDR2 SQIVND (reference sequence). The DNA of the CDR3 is TGTGCCAGTAGTACGCAAACAGGGGTCCAAGAGACCCAGTACTTC. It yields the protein CASSTQTGVQETQYF.

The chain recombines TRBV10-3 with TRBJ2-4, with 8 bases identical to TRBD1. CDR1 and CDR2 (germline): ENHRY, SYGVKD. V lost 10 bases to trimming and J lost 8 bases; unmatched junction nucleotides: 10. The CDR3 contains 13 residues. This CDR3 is CATRTGMMDIQYF. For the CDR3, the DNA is TGTGCCACCCGGACAGGGATGATGGACATTCAGTACTTC.

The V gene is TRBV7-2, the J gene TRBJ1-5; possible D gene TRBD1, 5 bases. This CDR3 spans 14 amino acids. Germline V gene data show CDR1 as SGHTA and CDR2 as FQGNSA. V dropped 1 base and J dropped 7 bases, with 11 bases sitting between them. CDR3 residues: CASSLVGERQPQHF. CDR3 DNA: TGTGCCAGCAGCTTAGTGGGGGAGCGGCAGCCCCAGCATTTT.

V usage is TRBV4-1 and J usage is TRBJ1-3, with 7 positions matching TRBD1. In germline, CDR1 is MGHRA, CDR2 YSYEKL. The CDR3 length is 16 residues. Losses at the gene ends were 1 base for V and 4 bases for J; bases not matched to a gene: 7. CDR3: CASSQVLRQGGNTIYF. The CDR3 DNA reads TGCGCCAGCAGCCAAGTCTTAAGACAGGGAGGAAACACCATATATTTT.

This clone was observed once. The CDR3 DNA reads TGTGCCAGCAGCTTGGCTGCGGGGGCGATCTCTGAAGCTTTCTTT. Residues: CASSLAAGAISEAFF. The rearrangement uses TRBV5-6 and TRBJ1-1; maybe TRBD1 (6 bases). V was clipped by 0 bases and J by 6 bases, with 15 bases between them. Germline loops: CDR1 SGHDT, CDR2 YYEEEE. CDR3 length: 15 amino acids.

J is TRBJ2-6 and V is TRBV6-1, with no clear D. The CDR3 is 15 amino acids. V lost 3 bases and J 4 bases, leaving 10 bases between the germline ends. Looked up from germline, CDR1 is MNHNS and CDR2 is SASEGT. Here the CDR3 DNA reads TGTGCCAGCAGTGACGGCCTATCCGGGGCCAACGTCCTGACTTTC. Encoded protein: CASSDGLSGANVLTF.

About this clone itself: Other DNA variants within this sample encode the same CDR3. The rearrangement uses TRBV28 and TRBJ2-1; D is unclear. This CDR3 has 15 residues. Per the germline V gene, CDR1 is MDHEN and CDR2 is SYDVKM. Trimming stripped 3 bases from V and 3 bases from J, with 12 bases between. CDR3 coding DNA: TGTGCCAGCAGTTTGGCCGGGTTGGGCTACAATGAGCAGTTCTTC. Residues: CASSLAGLGYNEQFF.

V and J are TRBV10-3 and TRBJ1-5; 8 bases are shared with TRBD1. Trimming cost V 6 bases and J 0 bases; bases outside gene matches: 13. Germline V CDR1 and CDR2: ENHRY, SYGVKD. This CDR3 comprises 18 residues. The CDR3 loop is CAISDGQGEGYSNQPQHF. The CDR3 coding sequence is TGTGCCATCAGCGATGGACAGGGCGAAGGGTATAGCAATCAGCCCCAGCATTTT.

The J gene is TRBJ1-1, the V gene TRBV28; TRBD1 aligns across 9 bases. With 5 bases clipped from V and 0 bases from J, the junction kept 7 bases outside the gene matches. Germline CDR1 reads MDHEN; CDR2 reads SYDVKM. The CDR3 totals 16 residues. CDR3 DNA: TGTGCCAGCAGTCCTCAACAGGGGGCCTTGAACACTGAAGCTTTCTTT. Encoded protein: CASSPQQGALNTEAFF.

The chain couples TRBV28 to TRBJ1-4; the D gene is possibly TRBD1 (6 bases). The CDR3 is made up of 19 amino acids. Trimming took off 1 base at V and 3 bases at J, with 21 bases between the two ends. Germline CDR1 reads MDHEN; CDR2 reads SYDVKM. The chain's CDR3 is CASSLSIARRGRSNEKLFF. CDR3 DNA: TGTGCCAGCAGTTTATCTATCGCCCGACGGGGGCGATCTAATGAAAAACTGTTTTTT.